This record concerns one T cell receptor (beta chain) sequence. This specimen belongs to a study of technical replicates of blood from a handful of donors. TCRdb keeps only in-frame clones here, not all; method: immunoSEQ multiplex PCR. The sample shows 50,000 to 70,000 clones, about 88% of them seen only once. V lost 2 bases and J lost 6; bases outside the gene matches: 4. The CDR3 extends over 13 amino acids. Germline V gene lookup returns CDR1 SQVTM and CDR2 ANQGSEA. Sequencing used PBMCs. The TCR originated in a human donor in good health. Some clones in this sample may be carry-over from other donors' samples. J is TRBJ2-5 and V is TRBV29-1, with 9 positions matching TRBD1. The CDR3 DNA reads TGCAGCGTTGAATCAGGGACAGGGCAGACCCAGTACTTC. Protein product: CSVESGTGQTQYF.